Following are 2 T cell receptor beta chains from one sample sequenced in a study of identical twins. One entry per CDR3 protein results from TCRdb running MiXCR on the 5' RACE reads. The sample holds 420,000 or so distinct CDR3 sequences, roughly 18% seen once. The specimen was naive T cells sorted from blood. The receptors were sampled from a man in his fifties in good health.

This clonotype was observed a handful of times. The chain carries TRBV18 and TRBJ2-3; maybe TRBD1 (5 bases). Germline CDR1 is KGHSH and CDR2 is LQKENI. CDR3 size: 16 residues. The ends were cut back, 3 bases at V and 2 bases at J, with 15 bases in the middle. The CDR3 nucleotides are TGTGCCAGCTCACCGGGCAGGGTAGGAATCACAGATACGCAGTATTTT. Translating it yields CASSPGRVGITDTQYF.

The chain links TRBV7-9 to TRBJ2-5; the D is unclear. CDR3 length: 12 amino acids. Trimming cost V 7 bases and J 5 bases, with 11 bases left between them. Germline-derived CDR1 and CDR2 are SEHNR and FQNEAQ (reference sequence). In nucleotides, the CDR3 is TGTGCCAGCACCCAAGGAAGGGAGACCCAGTACTTC. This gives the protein CASTQGRETQYF. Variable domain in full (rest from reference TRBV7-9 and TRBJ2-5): DTGVSQNPRHKITKRGQNVTFRCDPISEHNRLYWYRQTLGQGPEFLTYFQNEAQLEKSRLLSDRFSAERPKGSFSTLEIQRTEQGDSAMYLCASTQGRETQYFGPGTRLLVL.